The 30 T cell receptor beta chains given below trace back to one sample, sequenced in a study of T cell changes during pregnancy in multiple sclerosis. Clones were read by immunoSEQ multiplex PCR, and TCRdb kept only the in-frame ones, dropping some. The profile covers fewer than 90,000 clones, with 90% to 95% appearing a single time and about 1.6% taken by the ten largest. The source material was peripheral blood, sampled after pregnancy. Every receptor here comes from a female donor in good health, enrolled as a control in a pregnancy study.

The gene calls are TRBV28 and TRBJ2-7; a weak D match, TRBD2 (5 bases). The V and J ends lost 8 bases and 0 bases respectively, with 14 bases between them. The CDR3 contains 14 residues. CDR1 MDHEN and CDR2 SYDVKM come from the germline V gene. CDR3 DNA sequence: TGTGCCAGCCTCGGGATCAGACCCTCCTACGAGCAGTACTTC. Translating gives CASLGIRPSYEQYF.

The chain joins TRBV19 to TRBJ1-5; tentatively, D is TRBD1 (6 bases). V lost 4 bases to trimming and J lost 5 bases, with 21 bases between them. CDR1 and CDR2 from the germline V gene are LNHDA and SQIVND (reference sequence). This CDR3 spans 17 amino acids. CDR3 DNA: TGTGCCAGTAGTAGGGTCCCTCGGGGGGGCCTCCATCAGCCCCAGCATTTT. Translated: CASSRVPRGGLHQPQHF. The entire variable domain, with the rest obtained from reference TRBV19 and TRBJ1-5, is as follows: DGGITQSPKYLFRKEGQNVTLSCEQNLNHDAMYWYRQDPGQGLRLIYYSQIVNDFQKGDIAEGYSVSREKKESFPLTVTSAQKNPTAFYLCASSRVPRGGLHQPQHFGDGTRLSIL.

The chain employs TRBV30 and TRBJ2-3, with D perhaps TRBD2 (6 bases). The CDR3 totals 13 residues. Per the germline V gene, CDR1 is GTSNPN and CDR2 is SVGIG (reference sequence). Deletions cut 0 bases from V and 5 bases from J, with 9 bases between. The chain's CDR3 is CAWSVRRGDTQYF. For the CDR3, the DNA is TGTGCCTGGAGTGTAAGGCGGGGAGATACGCAGTATTTT.

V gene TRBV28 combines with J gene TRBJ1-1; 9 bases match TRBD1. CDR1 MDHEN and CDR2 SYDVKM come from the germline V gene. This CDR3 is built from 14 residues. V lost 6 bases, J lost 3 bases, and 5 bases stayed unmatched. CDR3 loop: CASRTGDRDTEAFF. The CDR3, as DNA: TGTGCCAGCAGGACAGGGGACAGGGACACTGAAGCTTTCTTT.

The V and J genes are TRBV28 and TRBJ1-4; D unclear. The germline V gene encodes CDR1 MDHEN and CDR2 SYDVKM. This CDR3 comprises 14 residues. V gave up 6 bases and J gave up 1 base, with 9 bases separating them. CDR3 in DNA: TGTGCCAGCAGATACGACATAACTAATGAAAAACTGTTTTTT. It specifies CASRYDITNEKLFF.

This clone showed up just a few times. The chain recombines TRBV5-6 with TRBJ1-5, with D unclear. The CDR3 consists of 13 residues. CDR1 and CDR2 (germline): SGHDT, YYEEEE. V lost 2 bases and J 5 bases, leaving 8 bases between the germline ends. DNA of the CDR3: TGTGCCAGCAGCTTAACTCCCGATCAGCCCCAGCATTTT. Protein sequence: CASSLTPDQPQHF.

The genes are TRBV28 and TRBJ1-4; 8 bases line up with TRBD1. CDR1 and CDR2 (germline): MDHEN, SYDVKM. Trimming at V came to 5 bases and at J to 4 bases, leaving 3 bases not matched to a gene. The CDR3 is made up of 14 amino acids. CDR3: CASSGDRGNEKLFF. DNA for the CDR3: TGTGCCAGCAGTGGCGACAGGGGTAATGAAAAACTGTTTTTT.

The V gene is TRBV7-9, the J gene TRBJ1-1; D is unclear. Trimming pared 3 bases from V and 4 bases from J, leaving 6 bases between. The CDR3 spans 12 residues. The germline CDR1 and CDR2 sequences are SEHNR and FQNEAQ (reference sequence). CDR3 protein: CASSFSSTEAFF. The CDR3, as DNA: TGTGCCAGCAGCTTTTCTTCCACTGAAGCTTTCTTT.

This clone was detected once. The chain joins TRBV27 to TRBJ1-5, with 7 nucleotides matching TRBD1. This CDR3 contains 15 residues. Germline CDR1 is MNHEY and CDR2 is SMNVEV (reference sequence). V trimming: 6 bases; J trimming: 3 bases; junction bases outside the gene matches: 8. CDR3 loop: CASRTNRGLNQPQHF. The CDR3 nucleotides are TGTGCCAGCAGGACGAACAGGGGACTCAATCAGCCCCAGCATTTT.

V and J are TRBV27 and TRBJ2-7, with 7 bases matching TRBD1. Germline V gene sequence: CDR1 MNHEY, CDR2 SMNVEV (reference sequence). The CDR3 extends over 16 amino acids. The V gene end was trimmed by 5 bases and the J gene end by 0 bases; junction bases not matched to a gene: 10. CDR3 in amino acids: CASSPSWGQISYEQYF. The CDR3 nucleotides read TGTGCCAGCAGTCCGTCTTGGGGACAGATCTCCTACGAGCAGTACTTC.

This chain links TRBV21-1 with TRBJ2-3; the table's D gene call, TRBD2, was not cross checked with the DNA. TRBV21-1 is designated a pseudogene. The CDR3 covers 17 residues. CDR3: CASSGRGTSGTGDTQYF. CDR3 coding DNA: TGTGCCAGCAGCGGACGGGGGACTAGCGGGACCGGAGATACGCAGTATTTT.

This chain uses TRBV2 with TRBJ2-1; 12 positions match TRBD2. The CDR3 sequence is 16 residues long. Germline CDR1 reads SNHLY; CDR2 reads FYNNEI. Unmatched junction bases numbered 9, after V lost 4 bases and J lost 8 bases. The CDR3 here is CASSGRLAGVIDEQFF. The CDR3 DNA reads TGTGCCAGCAGTGGGCGACTAGCGGGAGTCATCGATGAGCAGTTCTTC.

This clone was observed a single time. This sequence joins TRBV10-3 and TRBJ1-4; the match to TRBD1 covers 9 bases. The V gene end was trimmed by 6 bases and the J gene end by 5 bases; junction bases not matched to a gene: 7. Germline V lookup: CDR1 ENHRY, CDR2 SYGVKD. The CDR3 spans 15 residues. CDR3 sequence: CAISADRGVNEKLFF. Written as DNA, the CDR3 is TGTGCCATCAGCGCGGACAGGGGTGTCAATGAAAAACTGTTTTTT.

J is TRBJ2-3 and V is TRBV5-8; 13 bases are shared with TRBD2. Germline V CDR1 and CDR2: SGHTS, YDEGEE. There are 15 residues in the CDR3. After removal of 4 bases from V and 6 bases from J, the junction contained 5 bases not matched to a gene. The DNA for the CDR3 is TGTGCCAGCAGCCTCCTACTAGCGGGAGGGGATACGCAGTATTTT. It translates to CASSLLLAGGDTQYF. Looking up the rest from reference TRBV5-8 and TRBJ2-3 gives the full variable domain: EAGVTQSPTHLIKTRGQQATLRCSPISGHTSVYWYQQALGLGLQFLLWYDEGEERNRGNFPPRFSGRQFPNYSSELNVNALELEDSALYLCASSLLLAGGDTQYFGPGTRLTVL.

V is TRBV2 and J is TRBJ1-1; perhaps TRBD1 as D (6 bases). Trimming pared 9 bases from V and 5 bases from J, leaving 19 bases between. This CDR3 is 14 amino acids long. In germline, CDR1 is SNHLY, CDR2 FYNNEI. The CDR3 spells CASRGGSRTTEAFF. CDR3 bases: TGTGCCAGTAGGGGGGGCAGCCGAACAACTGAAGCTTTCTTT.

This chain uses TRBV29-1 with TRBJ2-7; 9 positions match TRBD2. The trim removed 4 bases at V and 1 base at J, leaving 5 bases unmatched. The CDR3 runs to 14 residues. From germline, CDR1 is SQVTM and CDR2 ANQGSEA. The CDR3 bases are TGCAGCGTTGTGGGTAGCGGGAGTTCCTACGAGCAGTACTTC. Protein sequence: CSVVGSGSSYEQYF.

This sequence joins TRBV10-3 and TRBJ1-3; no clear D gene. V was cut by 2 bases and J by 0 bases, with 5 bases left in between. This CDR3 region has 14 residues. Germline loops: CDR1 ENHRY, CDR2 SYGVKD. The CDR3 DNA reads TGTGCCATCAGTGAGGGCAGCTCTGGAAACACCATATATTTT. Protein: CAISEGSSGNTIYF.

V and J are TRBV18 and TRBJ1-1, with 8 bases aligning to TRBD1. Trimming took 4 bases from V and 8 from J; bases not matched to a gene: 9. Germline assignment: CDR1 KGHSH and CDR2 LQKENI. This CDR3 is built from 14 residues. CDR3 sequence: CASSRSGGGGEAFF. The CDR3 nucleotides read TGTGCCAGCTCACGATCAGGGGGCGGAGGGGAAGCTTTCTTT. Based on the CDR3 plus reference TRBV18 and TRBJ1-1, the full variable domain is NAGVMQNPRHLVRRRGQEARLRCSPMKGHSHVYWYRQLPEEGLKFMVYLQKENIIDESGMPKERFSAEFPKEGPSILRIQQVVRGDSAAYFCASSRSGGGGEAFFGQGTRLTVV.

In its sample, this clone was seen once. The CDR3: CASSLEGTGGSGELFF. CDR3 DNA sequence: TGCGCCAGCAGCTTGGAGGGGACAGGGGGCTCCGGGGAGCTGTTTTTT. V gene TRBV5-1 combines with J gene TRBJ2-2, with 12 bases fitting TRBD1. V lost 0 bases to trimming and J lost 6 bases; unmatched junction nucleotides: 3. This CDR3 region has 16 residues. Germline lookup yields CDR1 SGHRS and CDR2 YFSETQ.

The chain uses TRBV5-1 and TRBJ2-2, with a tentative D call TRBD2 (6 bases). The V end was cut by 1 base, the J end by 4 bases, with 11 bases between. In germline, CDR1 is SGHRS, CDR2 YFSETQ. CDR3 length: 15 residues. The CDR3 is CASSLIPEGTGELFF. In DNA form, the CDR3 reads TGCGCCAGCAGCTTGATCCCGGAGGGCACCGGGGAGCTGTTTTTT.

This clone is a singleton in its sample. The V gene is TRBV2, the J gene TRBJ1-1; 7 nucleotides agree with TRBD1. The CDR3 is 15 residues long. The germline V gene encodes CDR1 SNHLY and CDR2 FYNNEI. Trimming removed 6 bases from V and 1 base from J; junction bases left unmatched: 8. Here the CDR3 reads CASRGRQGQNTEAFF. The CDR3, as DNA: TGTGCCAGCAGGGGTAGACAGGGCCAGAACACTGAAGCTTTCTTT.

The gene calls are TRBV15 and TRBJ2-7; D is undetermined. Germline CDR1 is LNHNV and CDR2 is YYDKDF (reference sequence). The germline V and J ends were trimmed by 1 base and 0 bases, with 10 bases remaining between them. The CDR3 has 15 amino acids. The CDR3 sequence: CATSRGLPISYEQYF. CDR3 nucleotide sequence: TGTGCCACCAGCAGAGGCCTACCGATCTCCTACGAGCAGTACTTC. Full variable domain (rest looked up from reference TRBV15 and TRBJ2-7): DAMVIQNPRYQVTQFGKPVTLSCSQTLNHNVMYWYQQKSSQAPKLLFHYYDKDFNNEADTPDNFQSRRPNTSFCFLDIRSPGLGDTAMYLCATSRGLPISYEQYFGPGTRLTVT.

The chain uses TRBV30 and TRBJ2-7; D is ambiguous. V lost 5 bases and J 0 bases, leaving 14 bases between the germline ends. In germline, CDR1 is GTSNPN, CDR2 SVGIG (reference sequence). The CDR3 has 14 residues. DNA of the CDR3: TGTGCCTGGCATACTTCCCGAGGCTCCTACGAGCAGTACTTC. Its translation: CAWHTSRGSYEQYF. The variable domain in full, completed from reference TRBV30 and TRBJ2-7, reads SQTIHQWPATLVQPVGSPLSLECTVEGTSNPNLYWYRQAAGRGLQLLFYSVGIGQISSEVPQNLSASRPQDRQFILSSKKLLLSDSGFYLCAWHTSRGSYEQYFGPGTRLTVT.

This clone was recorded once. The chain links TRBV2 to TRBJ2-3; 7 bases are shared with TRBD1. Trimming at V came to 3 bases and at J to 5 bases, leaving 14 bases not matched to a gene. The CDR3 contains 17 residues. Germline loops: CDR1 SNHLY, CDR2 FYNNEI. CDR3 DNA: TGTGCCAGCAGTGATACACCCGACAGGGCCCCCCGAGATACGCAGTATTTT. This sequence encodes CASSDTPDRAPRDTQYF.

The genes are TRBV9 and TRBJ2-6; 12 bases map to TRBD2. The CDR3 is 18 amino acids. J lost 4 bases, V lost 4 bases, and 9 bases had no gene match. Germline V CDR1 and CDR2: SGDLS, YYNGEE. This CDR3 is CASSTRLAGVGGANVLTF. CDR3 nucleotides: TGTGCCAGCAGCACACGACTAGCGGGAGTCGGAGGGGCCAACGTCCTGACTTTC.

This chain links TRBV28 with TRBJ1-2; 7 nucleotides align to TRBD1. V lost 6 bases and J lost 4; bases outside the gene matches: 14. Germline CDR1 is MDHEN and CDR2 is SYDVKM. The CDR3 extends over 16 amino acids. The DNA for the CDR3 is TGTGCCAGCAGCCAACCCCAGTACAGGGGAGGCTATGGCTACACCTTC. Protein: CASSQPQYRGGYGYTF.

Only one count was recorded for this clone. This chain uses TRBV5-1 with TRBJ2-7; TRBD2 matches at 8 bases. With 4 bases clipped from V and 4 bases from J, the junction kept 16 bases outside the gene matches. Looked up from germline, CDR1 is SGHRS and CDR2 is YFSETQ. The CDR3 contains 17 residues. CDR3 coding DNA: TGCGCCAGCAGCCGGGGGATCGGACTAGCAGCGGATTACGAGCAGTACTTC. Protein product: CASSRGIGLAADYEQYF. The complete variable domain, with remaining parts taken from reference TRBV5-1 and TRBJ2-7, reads KAGVTQTPRYLIKTRGQQVTLSCSPISGHRSVSWYQQTPGQGLQFLFEYFSETQRNKGNFPGRFSGRQFSNSRSEMNVSTLELGDSALYLCASSRGIGLAADYEQYFGPGTRLTVT.

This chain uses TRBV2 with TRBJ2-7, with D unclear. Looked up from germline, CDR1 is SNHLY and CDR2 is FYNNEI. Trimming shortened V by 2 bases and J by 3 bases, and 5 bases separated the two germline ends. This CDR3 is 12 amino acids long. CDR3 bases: TGTGCCAGCAGTGAACATAGCTACGAGCAGTACTTC. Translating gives CASSEHSYEQYF.

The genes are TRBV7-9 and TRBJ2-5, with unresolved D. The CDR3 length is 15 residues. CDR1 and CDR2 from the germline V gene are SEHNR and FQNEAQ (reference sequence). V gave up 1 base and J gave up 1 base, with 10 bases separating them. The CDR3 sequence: CASSLDRPFQETQYF. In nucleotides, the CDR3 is TGTGCCAGCAGCTTAGACAGACCATTCCAAGAGACCCAGTACTTC.

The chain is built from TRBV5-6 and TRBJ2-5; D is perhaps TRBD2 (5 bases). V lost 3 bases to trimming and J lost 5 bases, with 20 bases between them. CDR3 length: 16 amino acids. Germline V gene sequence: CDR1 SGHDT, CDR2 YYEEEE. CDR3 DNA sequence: TGTGCCAGCAGCTCCCCCTGGGCTACTGGCGGGGAGACCCAGTACTTC. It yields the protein CASSSPWATGGETQYF.